The 10 T cell receptor beta chains presented below share a single source sample, sequenced in a study of Tregs in tolerant kidney transplant recipients. TCRdb's table, derived via immunoSEQ multiplex PCR, lists solely in-frame clones and lacks some. This table holds nearly 50,000 clones, around 90% found once. Related graft donors supplied nonmyeloablative bone marrow transplants, and mixed chimerism was transient. Sequencing used CD8+ T cells from blood (PBMCs), obtained 12 months after the transplant. Every receptor here comes from a human patient who received a combined kidney and bone marrow transplant. Some T cells may have originated in the graft donor.

The sample holds a few counts of this clone. The chain employs TRBV28 and TRBJ2-7; TRBD1 agrees at 7 bases. The J segment lost 4 bases and the V segment lost 3 bases, leaving 9 bases of the junction unmatched. The CDR3 has 15 residues. CDR1 MDHEN and CDR2 SYDVKM come from the germline V gene. CDR3 DNA: TGTGCCAGCAGTTTGTTGACAGGGTTTCTGTACGAGCAGTACTTC. Translating it yields CASSLLTGFLYEQYF.

The chain joins TRBV2 to TRBJ2-1; 8 bases agree with TRBD2. Germline V gives CDR1 SNHLY, CDR2 FYNNEI. J was trimmed by 9 bases and V by 7 bases; bases with no gene match: 11. There are 14 residues in the CDR3. This CDR3 reads CASTVPGLGFEQFF. CDR3 in DNA: TGTGCCAGCACCGTCCCGGGACTAGGGTTTGAGCAGTTCTTC.

The chain recombines TRBV4-3 with TRBJ1-1, with 8 positions matching TRBD1. Germline V gene sequence: CDR1 LGHNA, CDR2 YSLEER. The ends lost 0 bases at V and 11 bases at J; junction bases unmatched: 8. The CDR3 spans 14 residues. CDR3 residues: CASSQDPGQASAFF. The DNA of the CDR3 is TGCGCCAGCAGCCAAGATCCGGGACAGGCCTCCGCTTTCTTT.

The chain uses TRBV9 and TRBJ1-2; no clear D. This CDR3 comprises 16 residues. The V and J ends lost 2 bases and 4 bases respectively, with 18 bases between them. Germline values: CDR1 SGDLS, CDR2 YYNGEE. The CDR3 reads CASSVSISGQSYGYTF. Written as DNA, the CDR3 is TGTGCCAGCAGCGTTAGCATATCGGGTCAGAGCTATGGCTACACCTTC.

The chain has TRBV14 and TRBJ2-7; D gene ambiguous. The CDR3 loop spans 14 amino acids. Trimming removed 6 bases at V and 0 bases at J, with 12 bases between. Germline values: CDR1 SGHDN, CDR2 FVKESK. For the CDR3, the DNA is TGTGCCAGCAGTCCAGGCCTAAACTCCTACGAGCAGTACTTC. Its translation: CASSPGLNSYEQYF.

The V call is TRBV20-1, the J call TRBJ2-1; tentative D call: TRBD2 (6 bases). V dropped 5 bases and J dropped 14 bases, with 13 bases sitting between them. The CDR3 contains 10 residues. The germline V gene encodes CDR1 DFQATT and CDR2 SNEGSKA (reference sequence). The CDR3 loop reads CSALTSQEFF. CDR3 DNA: TGCAGTGCTCTGACTAGTCAGGAGTTCTTC.

The sample holds a few counts of this clone. J is TRBJ2-1 and V is TRBV7-2, with D possibly matching TRBD2 (6 bases). This CDR3 spans 13 amino acids. Per germline, CDR1 SGHTA and CDR2 FQGNSA. V lost 2 bases and J 9 bases, leaving 11 bases between the germline ends. As DNA, the CDR3 is TGTGCCAGCAGCTTAACTAGCCGGGGTGAGCAGTTCTTC. Its protein is CASSLTSRGEQFF.

V usage is TRBV7-8 and J usage is TRBJ1-1, with TRBD1 as a possible D gene (6 bases). Germline V lookup: CDR1 SGHVS, CDR2 FQNEAQ. The CDR3 covers 16 residues. V was shortened by 0 bases and J by 1 base, with 12 bases between the two germline ends. Here the CDR3 reads CASSLAGQPRNTEAFF. The CDR3 DNA sequence: TGTGCCAGCAGCTTAGCAGGACAGCCCCGGAACACTGAAGCTTTCTTT.

This clone showed up just once. This rearrangement joins TRBV9 to TRBJ2-6; a possible D gene is TRBD1 (5 bases). Trimming removed 0 bases from V and 2 bases from J, with 9 bases in between. There are 16 residues in the CDR3. Germline V gene lookup returns CDR1 SGDLS and CDR2 YYNGEE. In DNA form, the CDR3 reads TGTGCCAGCAGCGTAGCCAGGGCCGCTGGGGCCAACGTCCTGACTTTC. Protein product: CASSVARAAGANVLTF.

The V and J genes are TRBV6-5 and TRBJ1-1; a possible D gene is TRBD1 (6 bases). CDR1 is MNHEY and CDR2 is SVGAGI in the germline V gene. The germline V and J ends were trimmed by 5 bases and 0 bases, with 13 bases remaining between them. The CDR3 consists of 15 residues. The CDR3, as DNA: TGTGCCAGCAGTGCGGGGGGCTGGTTGAACACTGAAGCTTTCTTT. Its protein product is CASSAGGWLNTEAFF.